The next 20 T cell receptor beta chains were all read from a single sample in a study of beta chain features in type 1 diabetes. Regarding the study as a whole: Patients with Type 1 diabetes showed moderately but significantly shorter TCRB CDR3s in all four CD4+ subsets.

The sequenced template was cDNA made from the entire isolated RNA. Using immunoSEQ multiplex PCR, the repertoire was profiled, and TCRdb retains in-frame clones only, with some absent. The data contain 300,000 to 350,000 clones, roughly 9% of them singletons. No antigens are known for them. The sequenced material came from central memory CD4+ T cells from blood. The receptors come from a man under 40 with type 1 diabetes.

This clone was recorded only once. The J gene is TRBJ1-2, the V gene TRBV28; 7 bases fit TRBD1. The CDR3 is 14 residues long. With V trimmed by 7 bases and J by 2 bases, 7 bases remained unmatched. Looked up from germline, CDR1 is MDHEN and CDR2 is SYDVKM. The CDR3 DNA reads as TGTGCCAGCACCCCAGGGGGACAGAACTATGGCTACACCTTC. Amino acid sequence: CASTPGGQNYGYTF.

The chain links TRBV30 to TRBJ1-1; 7 positions agree with TRBD1. V shed 2 bases and J 4 bases; nucleotides not matched to a gene: 7. Germline V CDR1 and CDR2: GTSNPN, SVGIG (reference sequence). CDR3 length: 14 amino acids. The CDR3 spells CAWSRDRASTEAFF. The CDR3 DNA follows: TGTGCCTGGAGTCGTGACAGGGCGAGCACTGAAGCTTTCTTT.

This clone showed up just a few times. The V gene is TRBV14, the J gene TRBJ2-5; 7 nucleotides align to TRBD1. The J call is doubtful: the DNA matches TRBJ2-7 better. From germline, CDR1 is SGHDN and CDR2 FVKESK. This CDR3 has 14 residues. The CDR3, as DNA: TGTGCCAGCGATACAGGGGCTGGTAGAGGCGAGCAGTACTTC. Protein sequence: CASDTGAGRGEQYF.

CDR3 region: CASSYSGSTDTQYF. The CDR3 bases are TGTGCCAGCAGCTACTCCGGGAGCACAGATACGCAGTATTTT. The chain has TRBV7-2 and TRBJ2-3; D not certain. Trimming took 4 bases from V and 0 from J, leaving 8 bases between them. The CDR3 loop spans 14 amino acids. From germline, CDR1 is SGHTA and CDR2 FQGNSA. The full variable domain, its missing parts supplied by reference TRBV7-2 and TRBJ2-3, is GAGVSQSPSNKVTEKGKDVELRCDPISGHTALYWYRQSLGQGLEFLIYFQGNSAPDKSGLPSDRFSAERTGGSVSTLTIQRTQQEDSAVYLCASSYSGSTDTQYFGPGTRLTVL.

This clone appeared many times. The chain is built from TRBV2 and TRBJ2-7, with D perhaps given as TRBD1 or TRBD2 (5 bases each). The CDR3 runs 13 residues. V was clipped by 8 bases and J by 7 bases, with 18 bases between them. Per the germline V gene, CDR1 is SNHLY and CDR2 is FYNNEI. CDR3 in DNA: TGTGCCAGCCGAGGGACCTCAGCGTGGGAGCAGTACTTC. This encodes CASRGTSAWEQYF.

Turning to this clone: This clone may be a read error of a much larger clone one base away. The V call is TRBV11-2, the J call TRBJ2-7; no clear D. Germline V lookup: CDR1 SGHAT, CDR2 FQNNGV. The V and J ends lost 5 bases and 0 bases respectively, with 5 bases between them. The CDR3 is 12 amino acids. As DNA, the CDR3 is TGTGCCAGCAGCCCGAGCTCCTACGAGCAGTACTTC. It yields the protein CASSPSSYEQYF. The whole variable domain, remainder taken from reference TRBV11-2 and TRBJ2-7, is EAGVAQSPRYKIIEKRQSVAFWCNPISGHATLYWYQQILGQGPKLLIQFQNNGVVDDSQLPKDRFSAERLKGVDSTLKIQPAKLEDSAVYLCASSPSSYEQYFGPGTRLTVT.

The chain carries TRBV25-1 and TRBJ2-5; 15 bases agree with TRBD2. Germline V gives CDR1 MGHDK, CDR2 SYGVNS. This CDR3 is 16 amino acids long. V shed 3 bases, J shed 4 bases, and the junction held 3 bases outside the gene matches. In DNA, the CDR3 is TGTGCCAGCAGTGACTGGACTAGCGGGGGGGTAGAGACCCAGTACTTC. Translated: CASSDWTSGGVETQYF.

To note about this clone: One junction end disagrees with the germline gene, perhaps due to a read error. The V gene is TRBV5-6, the J gene TRBJ2-7, with 10 bases aligning to TRBD2. The length of the CDR3 is 14 residues. Germline CDR1 is SGHDT and CDR2 is YYEEEE. This CDR3 reads CASSLGLAGALKNF. For the CDR3, the DNA is TGTGCCAGCAGCTTGGGGCTAGCGGGGGCCCTTAAGAACTTC.

This clone was detected only a few times. This rearrangement joins TRBV5-1 to TRBJ2-7; D could derive from TRBD1 or TRBD2 (5 bases each). Germline V gives CDR1 SGHRS, CDR2 YFSETQ. The V end lost 4 bases, the J end lost 1 base, and 15 bases lay between the germline ends. The CDR3 runs 15 residues. The CDR3 nucleotides are TGCGCCAGCAGCCGGGACGGAGGCACGTCCTACGAGCAGTACTTC. Its protein is CASSRDGGTSYEQYF.

J is TRBJ2-7 and V is TRBV28; 7 positions match TRBD1. This CDR3 has 15 residues. Germline-derived CDR1 and CDR2 are MDHEN and SYDVKM. Trimming took 4 bases from V and 3 from J; bases not matched to a gene: 9. Here the CDR3 reads CASSSHGQVLYEQYF. The CDR3, as DNA: TGTGCCAGCAGTTCCCACGGACAGGTCCTCTACGAGCAGTACTTC.

The V call is TRBV9, the J call TRBJ2-2; 13 positions agree with TRBD2. The CDR3 sequence is 15 residues long. Germline CDR1 SGDLS, CDR2 YYNGEE. V lost 4 bases to trimming and J lost 8 bases; unmatched junction nucleotides: 5. CDR3 sequence (DNA): TGTGCCAGCAGCCCCGGGACTAGCGGGACAGGGGAGCTGTTTTTT. It codes for CASSPGTSGTGELFF.

This clone has just a few counts. CDR3 sequence (DNA): TGTGCCAGCAGCTTAGGGTTCCAGTCCTACGAGCAGTACTTC. As protein: CASSLGFQSYEQYF. V usage is TRBV11-2 and J usage is TRBJ2-7; D remains unclear. This CDR3 has 14 residues. V was pared by 1 base and J by 1 base, with 8 bases between. Germline assignment: CDR1 SGHAT and CDR2 FQNNGV.

The chain links TRBV10-3 to TRBJ1-1, with TRBD1 matching over 8 bases. Germline CDR1 and CDR2: ENHRY and SYGVKD. The CDR3 covers 14 residues. The ends lost 10 bases at V and 2 bases at J; junction bases unmatched: 9. CDR3 region: CATEAGGSNTEAFF. CDR3 nucleotide sequence: TGTGCCACCGAGGCAGGGGGCTCCAACACTGAAGCTTTCTTT.

This clone appeared many times. The rearrangement links TRBV7-2 to TRBJ2-3, with 8 bases identical to TRBD2. This CDR3 has 15 amino acids. In germline, CDR1 is SGHTA, CDR2 FQGNSA. V lost 5 bases, J lost 4 bases, and 8 bases stayed unmatched. CDR3 nucleotides: TGTGCCAGCAGCACGCCGGGACTAGGGGCAGATACGCAGTATTTT. This codes for CASSTPGLGADTQYF.

J is TRBJ2-1 and V is TRBV5-8; 11 bases align to TRBD1. Germline CDR1 SGHTS, CDR2 YDEGEE. V was clipped by 3 bases and J by 7 bases; unmatched bases: 6. The CDR3 is 15 residues long. The CDR3 DNA reads TGTGCCAGCAGCTCCCCGGGACAGGGGGAAAATGAGCAGTTCTTC. This encodes CASSSPGQGENEQFF.

In DNA, the CDR3 is TGTGCCAGCAGTTACTCAGGGGGGCATCAGCCCCAGCATTTT. As protein: CASSYSGGHQPQHF. The chain combines TRBV6-6 with TRBJ1-5, with D tentatively TRBD1 (6 bases). Germline V lookup: CDR1 MNHNY, CDR2 SVGAGI (reference sequence). Trimming took 0 bases from V and 5 from J, leaving 8 bases between them. The CDR3 runs 14 residues.

This chain uses TRBV9 with TRBJ2-1; TRBD2 matches at 14 bases. Germline CDR1 reads SGDLS; CDR2 reads YYNGEE. This CDR3 comprises 19 residues. Trimming removed 0 bases from V and 11 bases from J; junction bases left unmatched: 16. CDR3 in DNA: TGTGCCAGCAGCGTAGGACTAGCGGGGGGGCCACCTCAGATTTATAAGCAGTTCTTC. Translated, it gives CASSVGLAGGPPQIYKQFF.

The V and J genes are TRBV7-6 and TRBJ2-5; D call uncertain. Germline assignment: CDR1 SGHVS and CDR2 FNYEAQ. The ends were cut back, 1 base at V and 7 bases at J, with 13 bases in the middle. The CDR3 covers 14 residues. The CDR3 bases are TGTGCCAGCAGCTTAGTTGTGGGCCGATCGACCCAGTACTTC. It translates to CASSLVVGRSTQYF. Variable domain in full (rest from reference TRBV7-6 and TRBJ2-5): GAGVSQSPRYKVTKRGQDVALRCDPISGHVSLYWYRQALGQGPEFLTYFNYEAQQDKSGLPNDRFSAERPEGSISTLTIQRTEQRDSAMYRCASSLVVGRSTQYFGPGTRLLVL.

The chain carries TRBV5-1 and TRBJ2-1, with 8 bases matching TRBD2. This CDR3 spans 13 amino acids. The germline gives CDR1 SGHRS, CDR2 YFSETQ. With 5 bases clipped from V and 15 bases from J, the junction kept 13 bases outside the gene matches. The CDR3 loop reads CASSPGLAGESFF. The CDR3 coding sequence is TGCGCCAGCAGTCCCGGACTAGCCGGGGAATCGTTCTTC.

V is TRBV19 and J is TRBJ2-3; 9 bases agree with TRBD1. The V gene's germline CDR1 is LNHDA and CDR2 SQIVND (reference sequence). V gave up 4 bases and J gave up 4 bases; unmatched junction bases: 3. The CDR3 totals 14 residues. The DNA of the CDR3 is TGTGCCAGTAGTAGACGGGACAGGGCAGATACGCAGTATTTT. It is translated as CASSRRDRADTQYF.